The 14 T cell receptor beta chains below all came from one sample that was sequenced in a study of shared clonotypes between healthy human individuals. The protocol was immunoSEQ multiplex PCR, while the TCRdb copy is restricted to in-frame clones and leaves out a portion. The data show under 550,000 clones, with about 96% seen just once and about 0.064% held by the top ten. The sequencing sample was made of naive CD4+ T cells sorted from blood. Subset here: CD45RA+ positively selected. These receptors were obtained from a woman younger than 45 in good health.

J is TRBJ1-2 and V is TRBV29-1, with a weak D call TRBD1 (5 bases). Germline V gene lookup returns CDR1 SQVTM and CDR2 ANQGSEA. Trimming pared 5 bases from V and 0 bases from J, leaving 10 bases between. The CDR3 has 13 residues. CDR3 DNA sequence: TGCAGCGTTCGGGGCGGTGCTAACTATGGCTACACCTTC. As protein: CSVRGGANYGYTF.

This rearrangement joins TRBV7-1 to TRBJ1-2; TRBD1 aligns across 8 bases. TRBV7-1 is treated as an ORF (open reading frame) with a function not yet certain. This CDR3 contains 14 residues. The V gene end was trimmed by 5 bases and the J gene end by 7 bases; junction bases not matched to a gene: 9. The CDR3 DNA follows: TGTGCCAGCAGCACCTCCGGGACAGGCTTTGGCTACACCTTC. Encoded protein: CASSTSGTGFGYTF.

Note on this clone: The same CDR3 is also encoded by other DNA sequences in this sample. The chain employs TRBV20-1 and TRBJ2-5; 7 bases map to TRBD2. Per germline, CDR1 DFQATT and CDR2 SNEGSKA (reference sequence). The V segment lost 7 bases and the J segment 5 bases; nucleotides outside the gene matches: 4. The CDR3 is 11 amino acids. The CDR3 DNA follows: TGCAGTGAAGGGCGGGAGGAGACCCAGTACTTC. Translation gives CSEGREETQYF.

The chain employs TRBV19 and TRBJ2-2, with TRBD2 matching over 12 bases. The CDR3 covers 18 residues. The ends lost 3 bases at V and 6 bases at J; junction bases unmatched: 11. Germline loops: CDR1 LNHDA, CDR2 SQIVND (reference sequence). This chain's CDR3 is CASSMFRTLAGGAGELFF. In DNA form, the CDR3 reads TGTGCCAGTAGTATGTTCAGGACACTAGCGGGAGGCGCCGGGGAGCTGTTTTTT.

V is TRBV5-4 and J is TRBJ1-3; D possibly corresponds to TRBD1 (6 bases). With 6 bases removed from V and 2 bases from J, the gap between germline ends came to 24 bases. In germline, CDR1 is SGHNT, CDR2 YYREEE (reference sequence). There are 18 residues in the CDR3. CDR3 sequence reads: CASTEEGRGQLTGNTIYF. The CDR3 DNA is TGTGCCAGCACCGAGGAGGGGCGGGGGCAACTAACTGGAAACACCATATATTTT.

The V call is TRBV5-1, the J call TRBJ1-1; 8 bases fit TRBD1. The germline V gene encodes CDR1 SGHRS and CDR2 YFSETQ. Trimming took 0 bases from V and 3 from J; bases not matched to a gene: 19. The CDR3 covers 20 residues. Written as DNA, the CDR3 is TGCGCCAGCAGCTTGGAAATTTGGGGCAGGGGGCCACCAATTCACACTGAAGCTTTCTTT. Residues: CASSLEIWGRGPPIHTEAFF.

The chain links TRBV18 to TRBJ2-1, with TRBD1 matching over 8 bases. Losses at the gene ends were 3 bases for V and 0 bases for J; bases not matched to a gene: 1. Per germline, CDR1 KGHSH and CDR2 LQKENI. This CDR3 comprises 15 residues. The CDR3 nucleotides are TGTGCCAGCTCACCCGGACAGGGCTCCTACAATGAGCAGTTCTTC. Translated: CASSPGQGSYNEQFF. Full variable domain (remainder filled in from reference TRBV18 and TRBJ2-1): NAGVMQNPRHLVRRRGQEARLRCSPMKGHSHVYWYRQLPEEGLKFMVYLQKENIIDESGMPKERFSAEFPKEGPSILRIQQVVRGDSAAYFCASSPGQGSYNEQFFGPGTRLTVL.

V is TRBV28 and J is TRBJ2-3; D is unresolved. The CDR3 consists of 13 residues. CDR1 MDHEN and CDR2 SYDVKM come from the germline V gene. Trimming pared 5 bases from V and 6 bases from J, leaving 12 bases between. The DNA for the CDR3 is TGTGCCAGCAGTAACGACCTCCCCGATACGCAGTATTTT. It translates to CASSNDLPDTQYF.

The CDR3 DNA follows: TGTGCCAGCAGTTTATCCGGGGACGAGCAGTACTTC. Its protein is CASSLSGDEQYF. This chain uses TRBV27 with TRBJ2-7; TRBD2 might be the D (5 bases). Germline V gene lookup returns CDR1 MNHEY and CDR2 SMNVEV (reference sequence). Trimming shortened V by 0 bases and J by 5 bases, and 5 bases separated the two germline ends. The CDR3 covers 12 residues.

This sequence joins TRBV27 and TRBJ2-7; D is possibly TRBD1 (6 bases). V was shortened by 8 bases and J by 5 bases, with 13 bases between the two germline ends. The germline gives CDR1 MNHEY, CDR2 SMNVEV (reference sequence). This CDR3 has 12 residues. The CDR3 nucleotides read TGTGCCAGCCGGGGACATAACCACGAGCAGTACTTC. As protein: CASRGHNHEQYF.

The rearrangement uses TRBV6-6 and TRBJ2-7; D not resolved. The germline V and J ends were trimmed by 2 bases and 6 bases, with 5 bases remaining between them. Germline V CDR1 and CDR2: MNHNY, SVGAGI (reference sequence). This CDR3 is built from 11 residues. The DNA for the CDR3 is TGTGCCAGCAGTTACACCTCCGAGCAGTACTTC. Encoded protein: CASSYTSEQYF.

In this sample, this clone turned up once. The chain joins TRBV7-6 to TRBJ1-4; D perhaps matches TRBD1 (5 bases). Germline V gene data show CDR1 as SGHVS and CDR2 as FNYEAQ. Between the trimmed V and J ends, which lost 5 bases and 5 bases, there was a span of 15 bases. CDR3 length: 15 amino acids. CDR3 nucleotide sequence: TGTGCCAGCAGCAAAGACCGGGACCTAAATGAAAAACTGTTTTTT. It codes for CASSKDRDLNEKLFF.

The V gene is TRBV28, the J gene TRBJ2-2, with a weak D call TRBD2 (5 bases). The CDR3 extends over 13 amino acids. V was shortened by 5 bases and J by 1 base, with 5 bases between the two germline ends. Germline V CDR1 and CDR2: MDHEN, SYDVKM. This CDR3 is CASSEGNTGELFF. The CDR3 nucleotides are TGTGCCAGCAGTGAGGGGAACACCGGGGAGCTGTTTTTT.

The J gene is TRBJ1-1, the V gene TRBV5-6, with D hard to call. Trimming took 1 base from V and 3 from J, leaving 7 bases between them. Per the germline V gene, CDR1 is SGHDT and CDR2 is YYEEEE. The CDR3 length is 13 residues. The chain's CDR3 is CASSLPGDTEAFF. The CDR3 nucleotides read TGTGCCAGCAGCTTGCCGGGAGACACTGAAGCTTTCTTT.